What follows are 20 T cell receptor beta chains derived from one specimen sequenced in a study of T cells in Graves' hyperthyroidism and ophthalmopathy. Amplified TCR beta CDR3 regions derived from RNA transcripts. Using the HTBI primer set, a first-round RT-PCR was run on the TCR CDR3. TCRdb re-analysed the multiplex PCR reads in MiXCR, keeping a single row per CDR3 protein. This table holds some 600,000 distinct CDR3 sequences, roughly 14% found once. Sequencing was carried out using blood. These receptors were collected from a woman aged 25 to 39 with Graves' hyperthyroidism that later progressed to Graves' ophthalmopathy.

CDR3 sequence (DNA): TGTGCCAGCAGTTACTCGACTAGCTGGATCACCGGGGAGCTGTTTTTT. Its protein product is CASSYSTSWITGELFF. The rearrangement joins TRBV6-6 to TRBJ2-2; 7 bases fit TRBD2. The CDR3 has 16 residues. J was trimmed by 4 bases and V by 0 bases; bases with no gene match: 5. The germline V gene has CDR1 MNHNY and CDR2 SVGAGI (reference sequence).

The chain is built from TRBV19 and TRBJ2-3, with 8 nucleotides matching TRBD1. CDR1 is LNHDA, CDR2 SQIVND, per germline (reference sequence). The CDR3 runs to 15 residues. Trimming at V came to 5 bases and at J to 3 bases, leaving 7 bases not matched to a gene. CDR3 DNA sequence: TGTGCCAGTAGTGACAGGGGAGGAGAGACAGATACGCAGTATTTT. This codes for CASSDRGGETDTQYF.

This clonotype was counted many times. The CDR3 here is CASSFVLAGVFETQYF. CDR3 nucleotides: TGTGCCAGCAGCTTCGTTCTAGCGGGAGTCTTTGAGACCCAGTACTTC. The rearrangement uses TRBV7-9 and TRBJ2-5; TRBD2 matches at 10 bases. Germline V CDR1 and CDR2: SEHNR, FQNEAQ (reference sequence). The CDR3 runs 16 residues. V dropped 3 bases and J dropped 5; count of bases not matched to a gene: 9.

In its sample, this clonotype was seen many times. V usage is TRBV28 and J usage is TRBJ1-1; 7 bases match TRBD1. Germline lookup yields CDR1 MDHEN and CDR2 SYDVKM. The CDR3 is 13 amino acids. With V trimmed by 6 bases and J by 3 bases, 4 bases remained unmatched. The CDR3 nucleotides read TGTGCCAGCAGAAGACAGGGACACACTGAAGCTTTCTTT. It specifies CASRRQGHTEAFF.

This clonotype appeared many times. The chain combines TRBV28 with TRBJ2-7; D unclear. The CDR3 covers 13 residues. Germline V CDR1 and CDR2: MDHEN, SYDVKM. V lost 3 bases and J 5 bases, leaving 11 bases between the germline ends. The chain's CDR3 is CASSFSVPHEQYF. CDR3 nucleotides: TGTGCCAGCAGTTTTTCGGTTCCCCACGAGCAGTACTTC.

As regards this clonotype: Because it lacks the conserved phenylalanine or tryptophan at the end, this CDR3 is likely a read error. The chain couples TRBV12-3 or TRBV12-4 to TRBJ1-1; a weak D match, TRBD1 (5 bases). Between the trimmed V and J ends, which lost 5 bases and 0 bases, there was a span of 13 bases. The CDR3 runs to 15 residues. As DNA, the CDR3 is TGTGCCAGCAGTCCCGTCCAGGACATGAACACTGAAGCTTTCCTT. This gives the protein CASSPVQDMNTEAFL.

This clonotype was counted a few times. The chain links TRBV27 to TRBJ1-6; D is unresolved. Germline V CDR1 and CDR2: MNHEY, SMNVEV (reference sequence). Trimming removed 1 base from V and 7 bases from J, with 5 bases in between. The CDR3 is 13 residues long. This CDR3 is CASSLFVNSPLHF. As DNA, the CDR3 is TGTGCCAGCAGTTTATTTGTAAATTCACCCCTCCACTTT.

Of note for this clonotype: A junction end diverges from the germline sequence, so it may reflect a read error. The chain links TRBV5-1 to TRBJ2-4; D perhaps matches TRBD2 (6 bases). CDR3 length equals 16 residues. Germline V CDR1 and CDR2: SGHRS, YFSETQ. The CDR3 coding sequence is TGCGCCAGCAGCCAGACCGGGACTGAGTCCAATAACATTCAGTACTTC. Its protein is CASSQTGTESNNIQYF.

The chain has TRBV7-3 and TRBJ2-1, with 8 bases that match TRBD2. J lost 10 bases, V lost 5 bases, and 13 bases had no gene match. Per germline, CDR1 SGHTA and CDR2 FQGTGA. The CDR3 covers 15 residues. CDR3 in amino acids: CASSPGLAPPSEQFF. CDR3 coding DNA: TGTGCCAGCAGCCCCGGACTAGCCCCCCCCTCGGAGCAGTTCTTC.

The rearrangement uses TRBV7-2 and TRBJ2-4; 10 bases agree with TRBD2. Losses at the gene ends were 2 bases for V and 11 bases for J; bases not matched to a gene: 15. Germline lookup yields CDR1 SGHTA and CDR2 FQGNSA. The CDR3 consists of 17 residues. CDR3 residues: CASSLSRQGGLAGVQYF. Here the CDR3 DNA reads TGTGCCAGCAGCTTATCCCGACAGGGAGGGCTAGCGGGGGTTCAGTACTTC.

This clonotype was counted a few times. CDR3 in DNA: TGCGCCAGCAGCCAAGATGGCAGATCCAACTATGGCTACACCTTC. As protein: CASSQDGRSNYGYTF. The V and J genes are TRBV4-3 and TRBJ1-2; D not resolved. V shed 0 bases and J shed 2 bases, with 10 bases lying between them. CDR3 length: 15 amino acids. Germline V gene lookup returns CDR1 LGHNA and CDR2 YSLEER.

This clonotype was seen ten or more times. In DNA form, the CDR3 reads TGCAGCGCCCCGGAAGGGGCAGATACGCAGTATTTT. This codes for CSAPEGADTQYF. The chain has TRBV29-1 and TRBJ2-3; TRBD1 is a possible D gene (5 bases). The germline V and J ends were trimmed by 7 bases and 4 bases, with 12 bases remaining between them. This CDR3 is 12 amino acids long. CDR1 is SQVTM, CDR2 ANQGSEA, per germline.

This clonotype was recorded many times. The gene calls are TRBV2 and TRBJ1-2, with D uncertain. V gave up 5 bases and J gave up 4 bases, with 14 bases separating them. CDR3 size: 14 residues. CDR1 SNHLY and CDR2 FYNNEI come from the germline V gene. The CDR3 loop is CASSYDDKPYGYTF. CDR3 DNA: TGTGCCAGCAGTTACGATGACAAGCCCTATGGCTACACCTTC.

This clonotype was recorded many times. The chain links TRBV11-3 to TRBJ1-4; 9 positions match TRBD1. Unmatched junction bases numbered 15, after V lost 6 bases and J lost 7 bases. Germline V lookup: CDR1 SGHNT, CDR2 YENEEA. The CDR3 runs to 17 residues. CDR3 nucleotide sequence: TGTGCCAGCAGACCCAAACCCCGGACAGGGGTGCGTGAAAAACTGTTTTTT. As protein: CASRPKPRTGVREKLFF.

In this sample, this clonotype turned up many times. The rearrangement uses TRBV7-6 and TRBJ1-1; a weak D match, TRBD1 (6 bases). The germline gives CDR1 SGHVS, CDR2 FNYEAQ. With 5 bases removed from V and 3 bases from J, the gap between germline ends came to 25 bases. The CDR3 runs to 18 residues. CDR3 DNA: TGTGCCAGCAGCCACTGGCTCATAACACAGGGCGGGGACACTGAAGCTTTCTTT. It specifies CASSHWLITQGGDTEAFF.

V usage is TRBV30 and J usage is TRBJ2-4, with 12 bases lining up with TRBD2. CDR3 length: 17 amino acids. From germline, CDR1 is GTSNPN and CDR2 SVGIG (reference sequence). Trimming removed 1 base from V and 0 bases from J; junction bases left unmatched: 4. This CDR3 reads CAWSGGLAGAAKNIQYF. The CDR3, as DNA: TGTGCCTGGAGTGGGGGACTAGCGGGCGCAGCCAAAAACATTCAGTACTTC.

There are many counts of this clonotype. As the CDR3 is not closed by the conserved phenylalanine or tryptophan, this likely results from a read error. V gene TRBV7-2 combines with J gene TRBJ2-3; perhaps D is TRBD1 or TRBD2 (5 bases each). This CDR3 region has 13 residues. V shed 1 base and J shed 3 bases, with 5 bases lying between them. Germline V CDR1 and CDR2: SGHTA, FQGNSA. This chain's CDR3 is CASSLGGTDTQYL. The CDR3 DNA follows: TGTGCCAGCAGCTTAGGGGGGACAGATACGCAGTATCTT.

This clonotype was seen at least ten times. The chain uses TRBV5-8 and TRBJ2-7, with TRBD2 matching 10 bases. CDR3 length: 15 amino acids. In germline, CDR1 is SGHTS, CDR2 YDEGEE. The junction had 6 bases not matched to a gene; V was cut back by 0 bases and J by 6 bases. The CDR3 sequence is CASSLGMGLASEQYF. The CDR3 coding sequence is TGTGCCAGCAGCTTGGGGATGGGACTAGCGTCCGAGCAGTACTTC.

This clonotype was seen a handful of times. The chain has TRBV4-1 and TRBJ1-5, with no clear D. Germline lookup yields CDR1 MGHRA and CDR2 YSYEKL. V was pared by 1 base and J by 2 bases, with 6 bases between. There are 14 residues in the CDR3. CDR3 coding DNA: TGCGCCAGCAGCCAAGTTATGCGCAATCAGCCCCAGCATTTT. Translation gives CASSQVMRNQPQHF.

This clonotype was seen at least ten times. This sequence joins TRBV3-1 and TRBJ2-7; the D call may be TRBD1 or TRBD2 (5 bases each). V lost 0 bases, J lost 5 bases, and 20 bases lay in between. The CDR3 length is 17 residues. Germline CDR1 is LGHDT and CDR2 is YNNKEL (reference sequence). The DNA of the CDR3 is TGTGCCAGCAGCCAAGAAACTGGGACGCCTCGTATCCACGAGCAGTACTTC. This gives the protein CASSQETGTPRIHEQYF.